This is a list of T cell receptor beta chains from one sample in a study of neoadjuvant anti-PD-1 for oral cavity cancer. The repertoire was sequenced with immunoSEQ multiplex PCR; TCRdb's copy has only in-frame clones and lacks some. The sample records under 7,500 clones, roughly 54% being singletons. Sequencing was performed on tumor tissue, taken before nivolumab (anti-PD-1) treatment. These receptors all stem from a person between 40 and 80 years old with oral cavity squamous cell carcinoma. Each CDR3 is given with its conserved first and last residue. D genes are given only for firm matches. Not every row has a clone size; where given, it reads once, few, many or a size class.

NA | TRBJ2-1 | TRBV28 | large | TGTGCCAGCAGTTACGGTGAGCAGTTCTTC | CASSYGEQFF
TRBD1 | TRBJ1-2 | TRBV11-2 | few | TGTGCCAGCAGCACTGACAGGGCCCGCGGCTACACCTTC | CASSTDRARGYTF
NA | TRBJ2-5 | TRBV6-1 | NA | TGTGCCAGCACCCTTTGGGGAGAGACCCAGTACTTC | CASTLWGETQYF
NA | TRBJ2-2 | TRBV15 | NA | TGTGCCACCAGCAGAGAAGGGGCTAGCAACGGGGAGCTGTTTTTT | CATSREGASNGELFF
TRBD1 | TRBJ1-4 | TRBV9 | few | TGTGCCAGCAGCGCAAGACAGGGTCAGGAAAAACTGTTTTTT | CASSARQGQEKLFF
NA | TRBJ1-3 | TRBV7-2 | few | TGTGCCAGCAGCGGGTCCTCCTCTGGAAACACCATATATTTT | CASSGSSSGNTIYF
NA | TRBJ1-2 | TRBV6-5 | few | TGTGCCAGCAGTTACGGGGGCACAGCTTTTGCGAGGGGCTACACCTTC | CASSYGGTAFARGYTF
NA | TRBJ1-4 | TRBV7-9 | NA | TGTGCCAGCAGCCCCGGGGACCGGATGGGAGAAAAACTGTTTTTT | CASSPGDRMGEKLFF
NA | TRBJ2-7 | TRBV6-1 | NA | TGTGCCAGCAGTGAAGACGGCAGGGGGGACGAGCAGTACTTC | CASSEDGRGDEQYF
NA | TRBJ1-5 | TRBV7-2 | once | TGTGCCAGCAGCTTAGATTGGGCATTAAATCAGCCCCAGCATTTT | CASSLDWALNQPQHF
NA | TRBJ2-1 | TRBV5-1 | NA | TGCGCCAGCAGCTTGAGGTCCGGGACTACGTTAGGGGGTGGCGAGCAGTTCTTC | CASSLRSGTTLGGGEQFF
TRBD1 | TRBJ1-1 | TRBV7-2 | NA | TGTGCCAGCAGCTTCCGACAGGGTGAAGCTTTCTTT | CASSFRQGEAFF
TRBD1 | TRBJ2-1 | TRBV7-3 | NA | TGTGCCAGCAGTCTTACTTCGACAGGGAGTAATGAGCAGTTCTTC | CASSLTSTGSNEQFF
TRBD1 | TRBJ2-5 | TRBV5-1 | medium-sized | TGCGCCAGCAGCGCCGGACAGGTTCGGGAGACCCAGTACTTC | CASSAGQVRETQYF
TRBD1 | TRBJ2-3 | TRBV5-1 | NA | TGCGCCAGCAACCGGGACAGGGCGGCAGATACGCAGTATTTT | CASNRDRAADTQYF
TRBD1 | TRBJ1-1 | TRBV18 | few | TGTGCCAGCTCAACTTGGACAGGGGAGGACACTGAAGCTTTCTTT | CASSTWTGEDTEAFF
TRBD2 | TRBJ2-3 | TRBV19 | NA | TGTGCCAGTAGTAACCGGGGGGGCGGCACAGATACGCAGTATTTT | CASSNRGGGTDTQYF
TRBD1 | TRBJ1-2 | TRBV10-3 | NA | TGTGCCATCAGTGAGGACAGGGGGTATGGCTACACCTTC | CAISEDRGYGYTF
NA | TRBJ2-5 | TRBV9 | NA | TGTGCCAGCAGCGTAGATCTCAAGGAGACCCAGTACTTC | CASSVDLKETQYF
NA | TRBJ1-5 | TRBV7-9 | NA | TGTGCCAGCAGCTCACCCGACAGCCAGCCCCAGCATTTT | CASSSPDSQPQHF
TRBD1 | TRBJ1-5 | TRBV19 | NA | TGTGCCAGTTGTAGGACATCAGGGGGGCGAAATCAGCCCCAGCATTTT | CASCRTSGGRNQPQHF
NA | TRBJ1-4 | TRBV4-1 | once | TGCGCCAGCAGCCCGTTGGACGGGGGAAGTGAAAAACTGTTTTTT | CASSPLDGGSEKLFF
NA | TRBJ2-2 | TRBV7-3 | NA | TGTGCCAGCAGCTTAAGGTCGGCTTTGGGCCCCAACACCGGGGAGCTGTTTTTT | CASSLRSALGPNTGELFF
NA | TRBJ2-3 | TRBV5-1 | few | TGCGCCAGCAGCTTGGGAGGGAGCACAGATACGCAGTATTTT | CASSLGGSTDTQYF
TRBD1 | TRBJ1-3 | TRBV28 | NA | TGTGCCAGCAGCCCCGAACAGGGGGCGCCCCGTGGAAACACCATATATTTT | CASSPEQGAPRGNTIYF
NA | TRBJ2-7 | TRBV29-1 | NA | TGCAGCGTTCGGGATTACGAGCAGTACTTC | CSVRDYEQYF
NA | TRBJ1-2 | TRBV4-1 | few | TGCGCCAGCAGCCAGGTCGGACGGAGGGGAGATTGGGGTGGCTACACCTTC | CASSQVGRRGDWGGYTF
NA | TRBJ2-2 | TRBV7-2 | NA | TGTGCCAGCAGCTTATGGAACACCGGGGAGCTGTTTTTT | CASSLWNTGELFF
NA | TRBJ1-4 | TRBV6-6 | NA | TGTGCCAGCAGTCGGGACTATAATGAAAAACTGTTTTTT | CASSRDYNEKLFF
TRBD1 | TRBJ1-4 | TRBV29-1 | NA | TGCAGCGTTGGATATTTACAGGGGGTTCCCTCGAGTAATGAAAAACTGTTTTTT | CSVGYLQGVPSSNEKLFF
NA | TRBJ2-7 | TRBV6-6 | NA | TGTGCCAGCAGTTACTCCAGAGACTACGAGCAGTACTTC | CASSYSRDYEQYF
TRBD2 | TRBJ2-7 | TRBV5-1 | NA | TGCGCCAGCAGCTTGGTACTAGCGGGAACGATCTACGAGCAGTACTTC | CASSLVLAGTIYEQYF
NA | TRBJ2-5 | TRBV2 | NA | TGTGCCAGCAGTAGAGAGACCCAGTACTTC | CASSRETQYF
TRBD1 | TRBJ1-1 | TRBV18 | few | TGTGCCAGCTCACTGACAGGGCCCAACACTGAAGCTTTCTTT | CASSLTGPNTEAFF
NA | TRBJ1-5 | TRBV28 | NA | TGTGCCAGCAGGATTAGCAATCAGCCCCAGCATTTT | CASRISNQPQHF
NA | TRBJ2-2 | TRBV5-1 | NA | TGCGCCAGCAGCTTGGGAGGGGCCTCCGGGGAGCTGTTTTTT | CASSLGGASGELFF
TRBD2 | TRBJ2-1 | TRBV19 | once | TGTGCCAGTAGTCTCCAGATCACCGGGACTAGCGGTTCCTACAATGAGCAGTTCTTC | CASSLQITGTSGSYNEQFF
NA | TRBJ2-7 | TRBV19 | NA | TGTGCCAGTACCAGTCCCTCCTACGAGCAGTACTTC | CASTSPSYEQYF
NA | TRBJ1-1 | TRBV6-5 | NA | TGTGCCAGCGGGAAGACTGAAGCTTTCTTT | CASGKTEAFF
TRBD1 | TRBJ1-5 | TRBV7-2 | few | TGTGCCAGCACCCCGGGACAGGGGAACAATCAGCCCCAGCATTTT | CASTPGQGNNQPQHF
TRBD2 | TRBJ2-7 | TRBV7-7 | NA | TGTGCTAGCAGCTTGAGCGCTGCGGGAGGGAGCGAGCAGTACTTC | CASSLSAAGGSEQYF
NA | TRBJ1-2 | TRBV28 | large | TGTGCCAGCAGTTCCAACGTGTATGGCTACACCTTC | CASSSNVYGYTF
NA | TRBJ1-6 | TRBV6-1 | few | TGTGCCAGCGGAGGATTAGATAATTCACCCCTCCACTTT | CASGGLDNSPLHF
NA | TRBJ1-5 | TRBV27 | NA | TGTGCCAGCAGTTTGGCGAATTATCAGCCCCAGCATTTT | CASSLANYQPQHF
NA | TRBJ2-7 | TRBV5-6 | NA | TGTGCCAGCAGCTTGGGACTGGAAATCTACGAGCAGTACTTC | CASSLGLEIYEQYF
TRBD2 | TRBJ2-6 | TRBV7-3 | NA | TGTGCCAGCAGCCCCAAAGGACTAGCAACTGGGGCCAACGTCCTGACTTTC | CASSPKGLATGANVLTF
TRBD2 | TRBJ2-3 | TRBV9 | NA | TGTGCCAGCAGCGCTAGCGGGGGGGCGACAGATACGCAGTATTTT | CASSASGGATDTQYF
NA | TRBJ1-1 | TRBV7-9 | few | TGTGCCAGCAGCCGCGGCATGGCACTAGGGTTTACTGAAGCTTTCTTT | CASSRGMALGFTEAFF
NA | TRBJ1-4 | TRBV4-1 | NA | TGCGCCAGCAGCCAAGATATGGGGGGACTTACTAATGAAAAACTGTTTTTT | CASSQDMGGLTNEKLFF
NA | TRBJ2-3 | TRBV7-3 | NA | TGTGCCAGCAGCTTTAATGGTTACCGTACAGATACGCAGTATTTT | CASSFNGYRTDTQYF